Sequencing of this T cell receptor (beta chain) was carried out in a study of CD8 T cells in ankylosing spondylitis. This clonotype was counted between two and nine times. Its target is unknown. Study-wide results and caveats: Disease-linked clones had a CD8+ phenotype and relatively low frequency in peripheral blood. Apparently characteristic of ankylosing spondylitis blood was a TCR beta motif (under ten highly homologous variants). As reported, disease-linked clones showed significant enrichment in matched ankylosing spondylitis synovial fluid.

5'-RACE, quantitative and with molecular barcodes, yielded the TCR beta libraries. TCRdb called the 5' RACE reads again in MiXCR, with one record for every CDR3 protein. The sample records approximately 220,000 distinct CDR3 sequences, 8% to 11% being singletons. The clonotype was recovered from a male donor with ankylosing spondylitis or in good health (not recorded which). Material: blood, either unsorted or a sorted T cell fraction (not recorded which).

The DNA for the CDR3 is TGTGCCAGCAGCACGACAGGGGGGAATGAAAAACTGTTTTTT. Protein product: CASSTTGGNEKLFF. J is TRBJ1-4 and V is TRBV12-3 or TRBV12-4; 9 nucleotides align to TRBD1. With V trimmed by 6 bases and J by 5 bases, 4 bases remained unmatched. CDR3 size: 14 residues.